The clone carrying this T cell receptor (beta chain) was counted a single time. Antigen: not known. Time point here: baseline pretreatment blood. Treatment of the sample: 15 Gy SBRT to primary tumor, nephrectomy 4 weeks later. The tumor was a clear cell renal cell carcinoma. These data come from a study of radiation and T cells in renal cell carcinoma. Study-wide background: Nephrectomy followed 15 Gy stereotactic body radiation by 4 weeks. Whole-study results and caveats: In blood, top tumor clones expanded by 2 weeks, shrinking by 4.

Profiling relied on immunoSEQ multiplex PCR, and the TCRdb table lists in-frame clones only, not all of them. Among 150,000 or so clones, roughly 83% were seen once, and the ten largest hold around a quarter. Germline V gene sequence: CDR1 SGHTA, CDR2 FQGNSA. The CDR3 length is 13 residues. With 4 bases removed from V and 4 bases from J, the gap between germline ends came to 10 bases. The genes are TRBV7-2 and TRBJ2-5, with D possibly being TRBD1 (6 bases). Sequenced material: blood, taken from a patient whose treatment included radiotherapy and nephrectomy. The TCR was taken from a woman in her 50s with renal cell carcinoma. This CDR3 reads CASSWPGAETQYF. The CDR3 region has the DNA TGTGCCAGCAGCTGGCCAGGGGCAGAGACCCAGTACTTC.